This record concerns one T cell receptor (beta chain) sequence. What it binds is unknown. This sample was taken from a study of T cells in Graves' hyperthyroidism and ophthalmopathy. Points from the study as a whole: Model-based prediction identified ophthalmopathy a median around 6.7 months prior to its onset. Most thyroid clonotypes that were expanded above 0.001 also turned up in blood.

Exclusion of patients followed from uncontrolled infection, other autoimmune disease, pregnancy or lactation. Thyroid ultrasound, orbital computed tomography, clinical symptoms, and serum thyroxine and TRAb underpinned diagnoses. The CDR3 sequence is 14 residues long. CDR1 is SGDLS and CDR2 is YYNGEE in the germline V gene. Trimming removed 3 bases from V and 11 bases from J; junction bases left unmatched: 12. Amplification targeted TCR beta CDR3 regions from RNA transcripts. HTBI primers were the set used in a first-round RT-PCR of the TCR CDR3. TCRdb independently ran MiXCR on the multiplex PCR reads; one entry per CDR3 protein. The sample holds approximately 360,000 distinct CDR3 sequences; about a sixth are singletons and the top ten take roughly a quarter.

This chain uses TRBV9 with TRBJ2-5, with 8 bases lining up with TRBD1. The TCR was taken from a woman younger than 35 with Graves' hyperthyroidism that later progressed to Graves' ophthalmopathy. The sample taken for sequencing was blood. In DNA form, the CDR3 reads TGTGCCAGCAGCGCTGCGGGACAGGTGGCCCCACAGTACTTC. As protein: CASSAAGQVAPQYF.